This T cell receptor beta chain derives from a study of cytomegalovirus exposure and HLA in healthy donors (dated by TCRdb to 2016 to 2017). Background on the whole study: In an earlier analysis of roughly 590 of the donors, approximately 300 Gb of sequence data and 117 million unique TCR beta sequences from roughly 190 million T cells were reported. Around 330 gigabases of sequencing data and about 92 million unique TCR sequences made up an early release that covered roughly 670 HLA-typed donors. Of the approximately 400 genotyped donors, approximately 83% fell in the genetic ancestry cluster associated with self-reported Caucasian donors. The aim of the study was to test whether cataloging public T cell receptors could identify signatures of past pathogen exposure. The T cell repertoires of 666 subjects were profiled by immunosequencing and related to cytomegalovirus serostatus. A separate validation cohort of 90 to 150 different subjects was used in addition to the approximately 700-subject first cohort. To predict cytomegalovirus infection status, the study brought together high-throughput TCR immunosequencing, statistical association of individual TCRs with disease status, and machine learning. In a later analysis, previously published TCR beta repertoires from some 640 donors were re-analyzed and high-resolution HLA genotyping was added so that TCR occurrence patterns could be studied. Rather than using new phenotypic data, the later analysis identified candidate immune exposures from TCR beta sequences and from how often those sequences occurred across donors. An earlier analysis of 587 of the donors applied high-throughput TCR beta sequencing to assess whether each TCR beta V gene segment acted as functional or pseudogenic. Donor age, sex, ethnicity and CMV serostatus were compiled together with the repertoire data. In a later genetic analysis, genome-wide SNP genotypes for about 55% of the roughly 700 donors were used, and that subset was treated as a discovery cohort. Every discovery cohort repertoire had been produced on one sequencing platform. Class I and class II HLA loci were covered by the typing at four-digit resolution. The number of donors typed differed by locus, with about 620-630 for A, B, C, DRB1 and DQB1, around 500 for DQA1, over 600 for DPA1, and 450 to 480 for DPB1. Because of strong linkage in the cohort, a few DR-DQ haplotypes were treated as single units for association and clustering. Among several hundred genotyped donors of the cohort, an average of approximately 240,000 unique TCR beta nucleotide sequences was sequenced per donor, of which about 18% were non-productive. The study at large found these results: In a later genetic analysis, a missense DCLRE1C variant was associated with V-gene and J-gene trimming of TCR beta chains, and the association was replicated in an independent cohort. Broadly in line with IMGT annotations, most TCR beta V segments showed up in productive rearrangements about 90% or about 30% of the time in an earlier analysis of 450 to 750 of the donors. A later analysis found that HLA-associated TCR beta chains were more clonally expanded and had lower generation probabilities than equally common non-associated chains. The classifier was reported to diagnose cytomegalovirus status with high specificity and sensitivity in both the original cohort and the validation cohort. Most TCR sequences were observed very rarely across donors, whereas some public TCRs were present in many individuals. A further reported finding was that TCR beta sequences accurately predicted the HLA-A and HLA-B alleles for most subjects in the first cohort. In vitro tests confirmed that a few of the cytomegalovirus-associated TCR beta chains recognize cytomegalovirus antigens. In the study, some 160 TCR beta chains were listed as associated with cytomegalovirus. Several of the top co-occurrence clusters appeared to be linked to parvovirus B19, influenza, CMV and Epstein-Barr virus, according to a later analysis. Only TCR beta chains were sequenced in this cohort, and the absence of alpha or paired-chain data limited detectable features. Linkage disequilibrium might explain the correlated functional status among segregating V segments, but an unknown experimental factor could not be excluded. According to a later genetic analysis, donors in an Asian-associated ancestry cluster had fewer N-insertions in productive TCRs than the approximately 690-donor mean. Because counts were too low, about 18 rarely observed V segments, including chromosome 9 orphons, were left out of the earlier analysis of approximately 580 of the donors. A cluster of highly shared sequence variants was judged likely to represent a technical artifact of the sequencing pipeline. A later analysis found that TCR association rates varied across HLA loci, with DRB1 alleles showing the most associated TCRs and HLA-C alleles the fewest. The 87-base-pair reads could not distinguish some IMGT-functional V segments, including TRBV6-2 and TRBV6-3, so those segments were excluded. HLA typing was unavailable for some donors at each locus, so association tests used only the typed subset. The presence/absence analyses assumed that sequencing depth was roughly uniform across donors, and that assumption may not be true. Most CMV-associated TCR beta chains appeared to be HLA-restricted in a later analysis, and the HLA associations seemed to be driven largely by CMV exposure. At a false discovery rate of 0.05, a later analysis linked under 20,000 TCR beta sequences to specific HLA alleles. It was suggested by the authors that the approach could potentially be generalized to other disease states and immunological phenotypes. CMV serostatus was the only immune exposure information available for the cohort. Assigning TCR associations to individual alleles was difficult when HLA alleles, especially DR and DQ, strongly co-occurred.

The cohort comprised hundreds of healthy bone marrow donors. At the time of sampling, every cohort member was nominally healthy, though immune exposures that went unrecorded were likely present. The donor tested CMV seronegative and was one of the 352 seronegative cohort members. Every donor gave a peripheral blood sample, and the peripheral blood mononuclear cells from that sample were used for TCR beta sequencing. Genomic DNA extraction from the blood cell samples was performed with the Qiagen DNeasy Blood Extraction Kit. Preparation of the library involved the immunoSEQ multiplex PCR assay. The multiplex PCR relied on a mix of 60 forward primers for TCR Vbeta segments and 13 reverse primers for TCR Jbeta segments. A multiplex PCR assay on genomic DNA amplified the CDR3 region of rearranged TCR beta genes. On the Illumina HiSeq System, the amplified TCR beta libraries were sequenced as 87-base-pair reads. In the paper's pipeline: A later analysis tallied approximately 87 million unique TCR beta chains across the 600 to 700 repertoires, and approximately 9.9 million of those chains were shared by two or more donors. Raw reads were error-corrected and collapsed into unique sequences with a nearest-neighbor algorithm that merged closely related sequences to remove PCR and sequencing errors. CDR3 sequences were aligned to IMGT reference sequences to assign V, D and J gene segments. For a sequence to be retained, at least a six-nucleotide match to both a V gene segment and a J gene segment was required. Rearrangements were classified as productive when the CDR3 lacked stop codons and remained in frame with V and J, and all other rearrangements were classified as non-productive. Following IMGT convention, CDR3 was defined as the stretch from the second conserved V-encoded cysteine to the conserved J-encoded phenylalanine. In an earlier analysis of some 550 of the donors, sequences lacking an unambiguous match to a single V gene segment were excluded. An earlier analysis of some 500 of the donors classified V segments as functional when productive rearrangements were above 56.7% and as segregating when the standard deviation between donors was above 5%. A statistical classification framework was built to diagnose cytomegalovirus status from the catalog of TCR beta chain sequences. V and J gene assignment, in a later analysis, came from comparing TCR nucleotide sequences with IMGT/GENE-DB human TR gene sequences. In a later analysis, CDR3 sequences and most-parsimonious VDJ recombination scenarios were assigned using the TCRdist pipeline. A later analysis defined each TCR beta chain by its CDR3 amino acid sequence plus V-gene family, and excluded reads lacking a unique V-gene family. A later analysis removed 500 to 650 highly shared, low-generation-probability nucleotide sequences to deal with suspected cross-contamination and a sequencing artifact. For each public chain, a later analysis derived a clonal expansion index from normalized ranks of inferred template counts within each repertoire. A later analysis computed generation probabilities with a VDJ recombination model fitted to out-of-frame rearrangements, and checked the results against IGoR. In a later analysis, hypergeometric tests were used to score TCR-TCR, TCR-HLA and TCR-CMV co-occurrence, with a repertoire-size bias correction applied to TCR pairs. False discovery rates were estimated in a later analysis by permuting HLA or CMV assignments 20 times. In a later analysis, co-occurring TCRs were grouped using DBSCAN, with TCRdist sequence similarity added in when clustering inside HLA-allele-positive subsets. For co-occurrence clustering, repertoires with fewer than 30,000 or more than 120,000 public chains were excluded, along with roughly five repertoires with anomalous nucleotide sharing. TCRdb re-hosts the immuneACCESS table, in-frame sequences only. Its copies lack some clones; in the studies checked, an unresolved V gene accounts for under half of them, and the cause for the rest is not known. V and J calls and clone size come straight from that table; D and trimming were deduced from the DNA. The sample table lists fewer than 120,000 clones, more than 75% of them with a count of one. The biggest ten clones account for 1.5% to 2% of the sample.

Based on the germline V gene, the CDR1 and CDR2 sequences are SGHDN and FVKESK. The CDR3 goes from the cysteine to the phenylalanine over 13 residues. The retained sequence is limited to the CDR3, 39 bases, with the frame set at the first base. Ends trimmed: V by 7 bases, J by 4 bases; bases unmatched to a gene: 5. About this clone: The antigen this receptor binds is unknown. The record has no base qualities; no much larger clone is one base away.

This receptor was taken from a man between 35 and 55 years old in good health and CMV-seronegative. Specimen: PBMCs. The V and J segments used are TRBV14 and TRBJ1-2; the central 8 bases match TRBD1. The CDR3 here reads CASTQGASYGYTF. The sequenced DNA is TGTGCCAGCACTCAGGGGGCAAGCTATGGCTACACCTTC.